This T cell receptor beta chain was observed in a study of response to subunit inactivated influenza vaccine. This CDR3 is 15 amino acids long. The V gene's germline CDR1 is LNHDA and CDR2 SQIVND (reference sequence). Unmatched junction bases numbered 9, after V lost 3 bases and J lost 8 bases. TCRdb re-called the RT-PCR reads through MiXCR, storing one row per CDR3 protein. The sample contains more than 500,000 distinct CDR3 sequences, around 10% of which appear only once. These same data were also listed under a study on T cells expressing NK-cell markers. Per that paper: TCR beta cDNA was generated via 5'RACE template switching incorporating UMIs.

The rearrangement uses TRBV19 and TRBJ2-1, with 8 bases that match TRBD2. The sequencing here drew on PBMCs from blood, taken on the day of vaccination. This receptor was identified in a man over 45 who received an inactivated influenza vaccine. The CDR3 DNA follows: TGTGCCAGTAGTATGGATTGGGGAGCGGGGGATGAGCAGTTCTTC. Its protein product is CASSMDWGAGDEQFF.